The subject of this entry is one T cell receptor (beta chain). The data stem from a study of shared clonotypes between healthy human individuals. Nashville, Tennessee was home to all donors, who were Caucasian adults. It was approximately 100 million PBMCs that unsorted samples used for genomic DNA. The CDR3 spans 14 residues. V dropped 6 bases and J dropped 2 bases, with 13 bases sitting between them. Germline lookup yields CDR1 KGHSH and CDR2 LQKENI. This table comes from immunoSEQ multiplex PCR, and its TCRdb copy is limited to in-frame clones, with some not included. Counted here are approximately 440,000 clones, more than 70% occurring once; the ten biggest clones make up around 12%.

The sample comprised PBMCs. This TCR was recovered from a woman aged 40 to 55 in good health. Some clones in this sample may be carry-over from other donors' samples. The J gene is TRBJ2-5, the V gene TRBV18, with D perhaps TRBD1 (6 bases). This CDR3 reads CASSTSGQQETQYF. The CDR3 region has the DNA TGTGCCAGCTCGACCAGTGGACAGCAAGAGACCCAGTACTTC.